Only a few counts were recorded for the clone carrying this T cell receptor beta chain. Its antigen is unknown. Unrecorded immune exposure was likely among donors, who were nominally healthy when sampled. The data belong to a study of cytomegalovirus exposure and HLA in healthy donors. General study results and limits: The records held CMV serostatus as the only immune exposure information. CMV antigen specificity of a few CMV-associated chains was confirmed in vitro. Rarity marked most TCR sequences, yet some public TCRs occurred in many donors.

CDR3 length: 16 amino acids. V trimming: 3 bases; J trimming: 8 bases; junction bases outside the gene matches: 8. Germline V gene lookup returns CDR1 SNHLY and CDR2 FYNNEI. Primers: 60 Vbeta forward and 13 Jbeta reverse. Data came from immunoSEQ multiplex PCR; TCRdb stores just in-frame clones and leaves some out. Of approximately 150,000 clones in the sample, around two thirds are singletons; the top ten hold under 11%. The clonotype originates from a man aged 25 to 45 in good health and CMV-seropositive. The gene calls are TRBV2 and TRBJ2-3, with TRBD2 matching 13 bases. The sequencing sample was made of PBMCs. The CDR3 reads CASSDGTSGIEVTQYF. DNA of the CDR3: TGTGCCAGCAGTGACGGGACTAGCGGGATCGAGGTTACGCAGTATTTT.